This T cell receptor beta chain was sequenced during a study of shared clonotypes between healthy human individuals. About this clone itself: Its antigen is unidentified.

Sorted-subset replicate PCR reactions contained approximately 190 ng DNA, corresponding to approximately 30,000 T cell genomes. Generated by immunoSEQ multiplex PCR, the TCRdb table keeps only in-frame clones and is missing some. The sample contains approximately 2,300,000 clones, just under 95% of which appear only once. Whole-study findings and limits: Larger estimated richness was generally seen in naive subsets than in memory subsets. The study found about 5% of naive CD4 clonotypes shared across four donors.

The CDR3 loop spans 15 amino acids. The V end was cut by 0 bases, the J end by 9 bases, with 15 bases between. The germline CDR1 and CDR2 sequences are ENHRY and SYGVKD. Adult donors, all healthy and HIV-negative, had no recent acute infections or vaccinations. This TCR derives from a man aged 18 to 30 in good health. Some clones in this sample may be carry-over from other donors' samples. The specimen was naive CD4+ T cells from PBMCs. As to subset: CD45RA+ positively selected. The chain is built from TRBV10-3 and TRBJ2-4, with D possibly called TRBD1 or TRBD2 (6 bases each). CDR3 DNA sequence: TGTGCCATCAGTGAGTCGGGGGGCCGGGAAACCATTCAGTACTTC. As protein: CAISESGGRETIQYF.